The T cell receptor beta chain described here comes from a study of immune cell composition in non-small cell lung cancer. The germline V gene encodes CDR1 SGHDT and CDR2 YYEEEE. V was cut by 1 base and J by 6 bases, with 19 bases left in between. The CDR3 covers 16 residues. The data were produced by immunoSEQ multiplex PCR, yet TCRdb's version contains in-frame clones alone and is incomplete. This sample carries several thousand clones, almost 85% of them seen once, and the ten largest clones take approximately 12%. The normal lung sample lay at least 3 cm, and maximally far, from the tumour. Sequencing was carried out using non-adjacent lung tissue. V and J are TRBV5-6 and TRBJ1-2, with D perhaps TRBD1 (6 bases). The source of this sequence is a human donor with non-small cell lung cancer. CDR3 residues: CASSLFSGARGNGYTF. CDR3 nucleotides: TGTGCCAGCAGCTTGTTCTCGGGGGCTCGGGGGAATGGCTACACCTTC.